This T cell receptor (beta chain) was recorded in a study of T cell changes during pregnancy in multiple sclerosis. Trimming pared 2 bases from V and 3 bases from J, leaving 14 bases between. The CDR3 loop spans 15 amino acids. Germline CDR1 and CDR2: LGHNA and YSLEER. TCRdb's table, derived via immunoSEQ multiplex PCR, lists solely in-frame clones and lacks some. The data contain approximately 74,000 clones, roughly nine tenths of them singletons. The sample consisted of peripheral blood, taken before pregnancy. The J gene is TRBJ2-7, the V gene TRBV4-3, with D hard to call. This receptor was obtained from a female donor with multiple sclerosis, enrolled in a pregnancy study. The CDR3 coding sequence is TGCGCCAGCAGCCAAACTGCCGCCTTCGTCTACGAGCAGTACTTC. Translating it yields CASSQTAAFVYEQYF.